This record concerns one TCR beta chain sequence. What it binds is unknown. Treatment defined: oral pan-JAK inhibitor, 5-10 mg twice daily. PBMCs, the starting material, were the source of sorted CD4+ and CD8+ T cells. The data are from a study of CD8+ T cells in alopecia areata. Study-level information: Patients in the treated group were given tofacitinib by mouth, 5 to 10 mg twice a day. Study outcomes and limitations: Normal skin's resident alphabeta T cells are sequenced alongside lesional scalp T cells. Sharing of TCR sequences between patients (possibly for HLA-related reasons) was less clear than in mice.

Sequencing templates came from extracted RNA that was reverse transcribed into cDNA. Produced via immunoSEQ multiplex PCR; TCRdb's table is partial and in-frame only. The data hold hundreds of thousands of clones, with 60% observed a single time. The ends were cut back, 2 bases at V and 6 bases at J, with 4 bases in the middle. The CDR3 runs to 12 residues. Looked up from germline, CDR1 is MNHNY and CDR2 is SVGAGI (reference sequence). The gene calls are TRBV6-6 and TRBJ2-2; D not certain. The sample in question was CD4+ T cells sorted from blood, obtained around week 52, from a patient treated with tofacitinib. This clonotype was sampled from a human donor with alopecia areata. In DNA form, the CDR3 reads TGTGCCAGCAGTTACCTGGCCGGGGAGCTGTTTTTT. Translating gives CASSYLAGELFF.